The sequence of this T cell receptor (beta chain) was determined in a study of T cells in Graves' hyperthyroidism and ophthalmopathy. There are many counts of this clonotype. The target antigen is unknown. The blood sample was taken at first hyperthyroidism diagnosis, before any ophthalmopathy symptoms. CDR1 and CDR2 from the germline V gene are DFQATT and SNEGSKA (reference sequence). Trimming took 7 bases from V and 4 from J; bases not matched to a gene: 11. The CDR3 is made up of 15 amino acids. Amplified regions were TCR beta CDR3 sequences from RNA transcripts. In the first-round RT-PCR of the TCR CDR3, the HTBI primer set was used. TCRdb passed the multiplex PCR reads through MiXCR, listing each CDR3 protein once. The sample consists of 250,000 or so distinct CDR3 sequences, about 16% of them appearing once. Study outcomes and limitations: Among clonotypes expanded in thyroid above 0.001, most were also found in blood. Ophthalmopathy and stable hyperthyroidism were separated by a 13 V-J model.

Material: blood. The J gene is TRBJ2-3, the V gene TRBV20-1; 10 bases agree with TRBD2. The origin of this receptor is a woman between 45 and 65 years old with Graves' hyperthyroidism that later progressed to Graves' ophthalmopathy. The CDR3 nucleotides are TGCAGTGGGTGGAGAGCGGGAGGGCCTTCAGATACGCAGTATTTT. Its protein product is CSGWRAGGPSDTQYF.